Sequencing of this T cell receptor beta chain was carried out in a study of CD8+CD57+ T cells in acquired aplastic anemia. On the study more broadly: 3 to 4 ug was the average amount of DNA from sorted CD4+ and CD8+ cells. Researchers reported that healthy donors averaged about 10.8 million reads for CD4+ cells. Study-level findings and limits: Overlapping CD8+ CDR3 repertoires of patients and controls contained about 27 shared sequences. The CD8+ Simpson's diversity of patients and controls was not significantly different.

This clonotype has more than one count but fewer than ten. Its antigen is undetermined. CDR1 is MNHNS, CDR2 SASEGT, per germline. V lost 7 bases, J lost 1 base, and 8 bases stayed unmatched. The CDR3 length is 15 residues. Genomic DNA constituted the template upon which TCR beta VDJ and CDR3 profiling was performed. Each CDR3 protein gets one entry after TCRdb re-called the reads with MiXCR. The sample has some 82,000 distinct CDR3 sequences; approximately 46% are singletons. Sample: sorted CD4+, CD8+, or CD8+CD57+ T cells (not recorded which) from PBMCs. The sequence came from a human donor in good health, serving as a control. The V gene is TRBV6-1, the J gene TRBJ2-5, with 8 bases aligning to TRBD1. CDR3 region: CASIHLRGPQETQYF. DNA of the CDR3: TGTGCCAGCATTCATCTCAGGGGGCCCCAAGAGACCCAGTACTTC.